The sample holds a few counts of the clone carrying this T cell receptor (beta chain). What it recognizes is unknown. Unique molecular identifiers (one per individual cDNA molecule) were attached. TCRdb itself ran the 5' RACE reads through MiXCR, one entry per CDR3 protein. Among fewer than 30,000 distinct CDR3 sequences, approximately 5% were seen once, and the ten largest hold 4%. This sample is drawn from a study of early T cells in non-severe SARS-CoV-2 infection. At the level of the study: Chains stayed unpaired after sequencing of bulk RNA from unsorted whole blood.

Study-level findings and limits: Private and CD4 specificities were missed by VDJdb matching, which favored anti-spike CD8 responses.

The source is an adult who was a healthcare worker with PCR-confirmed SARS-CoV-2 infection or an uninfected control (not recorded which). Specimen: whole blood.

The CDR3 coding sequence is TGTGCCAGCAGCTTATCCGGAGGGACCGGCAATCAGCCCCAGCATTTT. Its translation is CASSLSGGTGNQPQHF. The rearrangement links TRBV11-2 to TRBJ1-5, with D possibly matching TRBD1 (5 bases). This CDR3 region has 16 residues. Trimming stripped 2 bases from V and 2 bases from J, with 13 bases between. Germline assignment: CDR1 SGHAT and CDR2 FQNNGV.